This entry features one T cell receptor beta chain sequence. This sample was included in a study of blood T cell repertoires in COVID-19. Study as a whole: Whether acute or convalescent, the COVID-19 samples came from the United States, Italy and Spain. PBMCs, B-cell-depleted T cells, or T cells were the source of the cDNA or gDNA that made up the material.

Authors' processing steps: Nucleated cell number was recorded as an estimate derived from reference gene primer amplification. TCRdb's copy holds only in-frame clones and misses some; the assay was immunoSEQ multiplex PCR. That table furnishes V, J and clone size, whereas the DNA furnished D and trimming. The sample shows around 150,000 clones, 82% of them seen only once. CDR1 is SGHVS and CDR2 is FNYEAQ in the germline V gene. The trim removed 4 bases at V and 3 bases at J, leaving 11 bases unmatched. The CDR3 spans 17 residues. The rearrangement joins TRBV7-6 to TRBJ2-1; 8 nucleotides agree with TRBD2. The sample comprised peripheral blood. The TCR was taken from a woman aged 40 to 50 with COVID-19, enrolled during active disease. The chain's CDR3 is CASSSGRGGRYYNEQFF. CDR3 DNA: TGTGCCAGCAGCTCCGGGCGGGGCGGGAGGTACTACAATGAGCAGTTCTTC.